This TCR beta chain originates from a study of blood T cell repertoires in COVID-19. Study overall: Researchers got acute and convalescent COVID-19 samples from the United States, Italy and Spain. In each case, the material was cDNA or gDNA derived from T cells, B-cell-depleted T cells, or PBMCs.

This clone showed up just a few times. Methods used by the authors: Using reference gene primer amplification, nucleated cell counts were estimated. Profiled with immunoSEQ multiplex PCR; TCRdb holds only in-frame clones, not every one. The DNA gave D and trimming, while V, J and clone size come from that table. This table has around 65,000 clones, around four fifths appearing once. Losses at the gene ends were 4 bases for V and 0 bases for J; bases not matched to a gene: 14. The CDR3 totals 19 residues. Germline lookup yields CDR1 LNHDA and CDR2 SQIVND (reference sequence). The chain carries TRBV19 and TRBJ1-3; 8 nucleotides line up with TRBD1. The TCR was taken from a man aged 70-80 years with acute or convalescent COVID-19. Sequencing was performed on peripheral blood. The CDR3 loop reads CASSRFPPGQAISGNTIYF. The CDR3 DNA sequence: TGTGCCAGTAGTAGGTTCCCGCCGGGACAGGCCATCTCTGGAAACACCATATATTTT.